Listed below are T cell receptor beta chains from one sample, sequenced in a study of memory CD4+ T cells and cytomegalovirus serostatus. The table came from immunoSEQ multiplex PCR; TCRdb's copy has only in-frame clones and leaves some out. The profile shows 30,000 to 50,000 clones, nearly 80% of them singletons. Source material: memory CD4+ T cells from blood. The receptor set was obtained from an adult in good health and CMV-seronegative. CDR3s include the opening cysteine and the closing phenylalanine or tryptophan.

len: 17
j_gene: TRBJ2-3
v_gene: TRBV5-1
CDR3aa: CASSWSGQASSTDTQYF

len: 12
j_gene: TRBJ1-5
v_gene: TRBV6-1
CDR3aa: CASRSFTQPQHF

len: 14
j_gene: TRBJ1-5
v_gene: TRBV2
CDR3aa: CASQVREFNQPQHF

len: 12
j_gene: TRBJ2-1
v_gene: TRBV5-6
CDR3aa: CASSPSVNEQFF

len: 14
j_gene: TRBJ2-7
v_gene: TRBV6-5
CDR3aa: CASSNLKSSYEQYF

len: 17
j_gene: TRBJ1-2
v_gene: TRBV4-1
CDR3aa: CASSQDTTAVRNYGYTF

len: 15
j_gene: TRBJ1-5
v_gene: TRBV5-1
CDR3aa: CASSLEGGHEQPQHF

len: 13
j_gene: TRBJ1-1
v_gene: TRBV6-1
CDR3aa: CASRLTGSTEAFF

len: 12
j_gene: TRBJ1-5
v_gene: TRBV19
CDR3aa: CASSKIHQPQHF

len: 16
j_gene: TRBJ2-3
v_gene: TRBV9
CDR3aa: CASSVDIGLGTDTQYF

len: 13
j_gene: TRBJ1-1
v_gene: TRBV14
CDR3aa: CASSQDLGTEAFF

len: 13
j_gene: TRBJ2-5
v_gene: TRBV30
CDR3aa: CAWSEGGEETQYF

len: 14
j_gene: TRBJ2-3
v_gene: TRBV7-9
CDR3aa: CASRTDFSTDTQYF

len: 10
j_gene: TRBJ2-7
v_gene: TRBV20-1
CDR3aa: CSARGAIQYF

len: 17
j_gene: TRBJ2-6
v_gene: TRBV14
CDR3aa: CASSKGAPFSGANVLTF

len: 17
j_gene: TRBJ2-7
v_gene: TRBV4-1
CDR3aa: CASSPQPGTGLSYEQYF

len: 16
j_gene: TRBJ2-3
v_gene: TRBV7-8
CDR3aa: CASSTGQSPLTDTQYF

len: 15
j_gene: TRBJ1-1
v_gene: TRBV19
CDR3aa: CASSIRDRQNTEAFF

len: 16
j_gene: TRBJ2-2
v_gene: TRBV4-2
CDR3aa: CASSQPGGLGTGELFF

len: 16
j_gene: TRBJ1-4
v_gene: TRBV9
CDR3aa: CASSVGDGQNNEKLFF

len: 16
j_gene: TRBJ2-4
v_gene: TRBV28
CDR3aa: CASSLLPGAAKNIQYF

len: 12
j_gene: TRBJ1-5
v_gene: TRBV2
CDR3aa: CASSEDRGLRHF

len: 16
j_gene: TRBJ2-1
v_gene: TRBV7-2
CDR3aa: CASRLDRGRAYNEQFF

len: 14
j_gene: TRBJ1-6
v_gene: TRBV9
CDR3aa: CASSVGQGDSPLHF

len: 14
j_gene: TRBJ1-2
v_gene: TRBV5-1
CDR3aa: CASSLTGLNYGYTF

len: 10
j_gene: TRBJ2-3
v_gene: TRBV20-1
CDR3aa: CSASNHTQYF

len: 13
j_gene: TRBJ1-5
v_gene: TRBV6-5
CDR3aa: CASSYSRAEPQHF

len: 13
j_gene: TRBJ1-1
v_gene: TRBV6-1
CDR3aa: CASSETGVTEAFF

len: 18
j_gene: TRBJ1-2
v_gene: TRBV7-2
CDR3aa: CASSTRNDRPEANYGYTF

len: 12
j_gene: TRBJ1-4
v_gene: TRBV15
CDR3aa: CATSTRNEKLFF

len: 16
j_gene: TRBJ1-5
v_gene: TRBV19
CDR3aa: CASSIAVGGSSQPQHF

len: 14
j_gene: TRBJ1-2
v_gene: TRBV25-1
CDR3aa: CASSADRKTMGYTF

len: 16
j_gene: TRBJ2-7
v_gene: TRBV7-2
CDR3aa: CASSLDYGSGTYEQYF

len: 14
j_gene: TRBJ2-1
v_gene: TRBV7-9
CDR3aa: CASSLRGGDNEQFF

len: 14
j_gene: TRBJ1-4
v_gene: TRBV5-1
CDR3aa: CASSLTGGWEKLFF

len: 15
j_gene: TRBJ2-2
v_gene: TRBV6-6
CDR3aa: CASSYEQGVTGELFF

len: 14
j_gene: TRBJ1-2
v_gene: TRBV19
CDR3aa: CASSFYRDTGGYTF

len: 16
j_gene: TRBJ1-3
v_gene: TRBV5-6
CDR3aa: CASSFNMRSSGNTIYF

len: 14
j_gene: TRBJ1-5
v_gene: TRBV6-5
CDR3aa: CASSKWQGNQPQHF

len: 16
j_gene: TRBJ2-3
v_gene: TRBV7-9
CDR3aa: CASTPGTGSSTDTQYF

len: 14
j_gene: TRBJ1-1
v_gene: TRBV6-5
CDR3aa: CAISEDGKGTEAFF

len: 17
j_gene: TRBJ2-5
v_gene: TRBV6-1
CDR3aa: CASNQALTGGEEETQYF

len: 15
j_gene: TRBJ2-7
v_gene: TRBV7-2
CDR3aa: CASSPSGTGAYEQYF

len: 14
j_gene: TRBJ2-5
v_gene: TRBV6-1
CDR3aa: CASSDMWSQETQYF

len: 13
j_gene: TRBJ1-1
v_gene: TRBV19
CDR3aa: CATIRVQGAEAFF

len: 16
j_gene: TRBJ1-4
v_gene: TRBV5-1
CDR3aa: CASSPVVTGNREKLFF

len: 19
j_gene: TRBJ2-1
v_gene: TRBV5-1
CDR3aa: CASSYDHDSPDRSYNEQFF

len: 14
j_gene: TRBJ2-7
v_gene: TRBV2
CDR3aa: CASRRDRGTYEQYF

len: 16
j_gene: TRBJ2-1
v_gene: TRBV19
CDR3aa: CASSIGWQGAYNEQFF

len: 15
j_gene: TRBJ2-2
v_gene: TRBV6-6
CDR3aa: CASTGLAANTGELFF

len: 18
j_gene: TRBJ2-5
v_gene: TRBV12-5
CDR3aa: CASGQVVGSGGIGETQYF

len: 16
j_gene: TRBJ2-2
v_gene: TRBV5-4
CDR3aa: CASSDGQLGGTGELFF

len: 14
j_gene: TRBJ1-4
v_gene: TRBV6-1
CDR3aa: CASTLTYPDEKLFF

len: 13
j_gene: TRBJ1-2
v_gene: TRBV19
CDR3aa: CASSRRENYGYTF

len: 16
j_gene: TRBJ1-4
v_gene: TRBV7-2
CDR3aa: CASSLVGGTENEKLFF